The clone carrying this T cell receptor beta chain was observed once. The target antigen is unknown. This entry is derived from a study of OX40 agonist ivuxolimab in advanced cancers. Overall study context: Six ivuxolimab dose levels, 0.01 to 10 mg/kg, were given intravenously every 2 weeks. Study-level results: CD8+ T cells were the subset that, on average, had more expanded clones than CD4+. Within 6 weeks, CD4+ and CD8+ blood T cells expanded clonally at 0.1 to 3.0 mg/kg.

The table came from immunoSEQ multiplex PCR; TCRdb's copy has only in-frame clones and leaves some out. The table lists about 46,000 clones, more than 70% of them singletons, with roughly 12% in the top ten. The germline V gene encodes CDR1 LGHNA and CDR2 YSLEER. V was pared by 4 bases and J by 2 bases, with 7 bases between. The CDR3 spans 13 residues. The sequence came from an adult with an advanced solid tumor such as melanoma, head and neck, liver or kidney cancer. The sequenced sample was CD4+ or CD8+ T cells sorted from blood, obtained in a trial of the OX40 agonist ivuxolimab. The chain combines TRBV4-3 with TRBJ2-3; no reliable D call. Here the CDR3 DNA reads TGCGCCAGCAGCCCCGTTATCACAGATACGCAGTATTTT. It codes for CASSPVITDTQYF.